Listed below are T cell receptor beta chains from one sample, sequenced in a study of cytomegalovirus exposure and HLA in healthy donors. Profiled with immunoSEQ multiplex PCR; TCRdb holds only in-frame clones, not every one. The table shows about 150,000 clones, with about two thirds occurring only once. Sequencing was performed on PBMCs. All receptors come from a man in his sixties in good health and CMV-seronegative. Both conserved end residues are part of each CDR3. Fields, in order: V gene, D gene, clone size, J gene, CDR3 protein, CDR3 DNA. A D gene is named only where the DNA matches it firmly. For some rows the clone size is stated as once, few or many, or as a class when expanded; others skip it.

TRBV25-1,TRBD2,-,TRBJ2-3,CASAAGTSGPTDTQYF,TGTGCCAGCGCCGCCGGGACTAGCGGGCCAACAGATACGCAGTATTTT
TRBV27,-,-,TRBJ1-2,CASSFFWTAGYTF,TGTGCCAGCAGTTTTTTCTGGACAGCGGGCTACACCTTC
TRBV6-6,TRBD2,-,TRBJ2-1,CASSYSGRSDNEQFF,TGTGCCAGCAGTTATAGCGGGAGATCGGACAATGAGCAGTTCTTC
TRBV4-2,-,-,TRBJ1-1,CASSQEGYQGTEAFF,TGTGCCAGCAGCCAAGAAGGATATCAGGGCACTGAAGCTTTCTTT
TRBV11-2,-,-,TRBJ1-4,CASSLDRVVANEKLFF,TGTGCCAGCAGCTTAGACAGGGTAGTAGCTAATGAAAAACTGTTTTTT
TRBV7-2,-,few,TRBJ2-3,CASSLGTYTDTQYF,TGTGCCAGCAGCTTAGGGACTTACACAGATACGCAGTATTTT
TRBV27,TRBD1,-,TRBJ1-1,CASSLSRTGLNTEAFF,TGTGCCAGCAGTCTCTCCCGGACAGGGCTGAACACTGAAGCTTTCTTT
TRBV5-4,-,-,TRBJ2-7,CASSLTRESGEQYF,TGTGCCAGCAGCTTGACCCGGGAGTCTGGCGAGCAGTACTTC
TRBV5-4,TRBD2,-,TRBJ2-3,CASSTSGKSTDTQYF,TGTGCCAGCAGTACCAGCGGGAAAAGCACAGATACGCAGTATTTT
TRBV6-1,-,-,TRBJ2-1,CASKGGREPYNEQFF,TGTGCCAGCAAAGGAGGGCGGGAACCCTACAATGAGCAGTTCTTC
TRBV7-2,TRBD1,-,TRBJ2-7,CASSSDRVAYEQYF,TGTGCCAGCAGCTCTGACAGGGTGGCCTACGAGCAGTACTTC
TRBV19,TRBD1,-,TRBJ1-4,CASSSSGGPNEKLFF,TGTGCCAGTAGTTCCTCAGGGGGACCTAATGAAAAACTGTTTTTT
TRBV7-9,TRBD1,-,TRBJ2-7,CASRFTGGYEQYF,TGTGCCAGCAGATTTACAGGGGGCTACGAGCAGTACTTC
TRBV2,-,few,TRBJ1-4,CASRDSYNEKLFF,TGTGCCAGCAGGGACAGCTATAATGAAAAACTGTTTTTT
TRBV29-1,TRBD1,-,TRBJ1-2,CSVDRTGMDSGGYTF,TGCAGCGTTGACCGGACAGGGATGGATTCGGGTGGCTACACCTTC
TRBV6-1,-,once,TRBJ2-1,CASSEGRSGNEQFF,TGTGCCAGCAGTGAAGGGCGGTCTGGCAATGAGCAGTTCTTC
TRBV4-2,-,-,TRBJ1-2,CASSQESRVHGYTF,TGTGCCAGCAGCCAAGAAAGCAGGGTGCATGGCTACACCTTC
TRBV5-1,TRBD2,-,TRBJ2-3,CASTPRTSGTASTDTQYF,TGCGCCAGCACTCCGCGGACTAGCGGGACCGCTAGCACAGATACGCAGTATTTT
TRBV6-5,TRBD1,-,TRBJ1-3,CASSYSTGPGNTIYF,TGTGCCAGCAGTTACTCGACAGGGCCAGGAAACACCATATATTTT
TRBV2,-,-,TRBJ1-2,CASSEVLGVSYGYTF,TGTGCCAGCAGTGAGGTCCTAGGGGTCTCCTATGGCTACACCTTC
TRBV6-1,-,-,TRBJ2-5,CASSEVAGFYF,TGTGCCAGCAGTGAAGTGGCAGGGTTCTACTTC